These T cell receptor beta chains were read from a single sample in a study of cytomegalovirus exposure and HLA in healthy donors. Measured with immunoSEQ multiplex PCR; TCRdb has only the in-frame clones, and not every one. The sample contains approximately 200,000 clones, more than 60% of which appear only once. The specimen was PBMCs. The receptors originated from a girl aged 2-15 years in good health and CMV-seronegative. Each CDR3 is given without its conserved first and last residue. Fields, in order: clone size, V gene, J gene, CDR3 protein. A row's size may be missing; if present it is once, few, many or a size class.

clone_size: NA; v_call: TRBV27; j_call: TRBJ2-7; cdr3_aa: ASSLRQGSYEQY
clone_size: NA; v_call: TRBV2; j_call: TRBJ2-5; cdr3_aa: AIATGTRYETQY
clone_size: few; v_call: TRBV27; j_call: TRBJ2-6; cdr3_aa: ASSLRTGSGANVLT
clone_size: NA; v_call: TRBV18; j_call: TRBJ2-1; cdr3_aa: ASSPLAGDLVEQF
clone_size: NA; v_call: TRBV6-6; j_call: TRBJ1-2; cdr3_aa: ASSPRGRALDGYT
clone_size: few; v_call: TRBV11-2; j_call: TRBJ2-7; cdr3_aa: ASSLVSGGEQY
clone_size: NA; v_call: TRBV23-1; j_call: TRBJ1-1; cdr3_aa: ASIRTGGHDEAF
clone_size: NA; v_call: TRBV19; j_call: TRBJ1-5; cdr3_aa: ASRITGSNQPQH
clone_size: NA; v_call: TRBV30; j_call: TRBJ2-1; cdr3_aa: AWSGLAGDEQF
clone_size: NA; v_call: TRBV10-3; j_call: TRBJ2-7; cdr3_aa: AISGYSGMVREQY
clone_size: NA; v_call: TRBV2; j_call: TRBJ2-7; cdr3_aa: ASRQYYYEQY